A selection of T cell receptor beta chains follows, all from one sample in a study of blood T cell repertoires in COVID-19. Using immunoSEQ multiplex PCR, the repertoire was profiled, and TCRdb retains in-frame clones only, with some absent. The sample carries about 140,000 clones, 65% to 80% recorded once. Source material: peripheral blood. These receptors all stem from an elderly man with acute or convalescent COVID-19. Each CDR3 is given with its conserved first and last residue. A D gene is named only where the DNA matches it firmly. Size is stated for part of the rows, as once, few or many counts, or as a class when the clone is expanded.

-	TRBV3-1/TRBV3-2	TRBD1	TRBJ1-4	TGTGCCAGCAGCCAACAGACAGGGACTAATGAAAAACTGTTTTTT	CASSQQTGTNEKLFF
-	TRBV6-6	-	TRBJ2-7	TGTGCCAGCAGTTTCTCTGGGAGTAGCTCCTACGAGCAGTACTTC	CASSFSGSSSYEQYF
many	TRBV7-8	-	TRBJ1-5	TGTGCCAGCAGCTTATCAGGGGTACGTCAGCCCCAGCATTTT	CASSLSGVRQPQHF
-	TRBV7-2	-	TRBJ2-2	TGTGCCAGCAGCTTAGTTGTCTCCGGGGAGCTGTTTTTT	CASSLVVSGELFF
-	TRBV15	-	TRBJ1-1	TGTGCCACCAGCAGAGTAGACATTTTAGAAGCTTTCTTT	CATSRVDILEAFF
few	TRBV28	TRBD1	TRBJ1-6	TGTGCCAGCAGTTTACCACAGGGGCCCCATAATTCACCCCTCCACTTT	CASSLPQGPHNSPLHF
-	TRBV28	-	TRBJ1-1	TGTGCCAGCAGTTTTACCGCAGGGTCAAATATGAACACTGAAGCTTTCTTT	CASSFTAGSNMNTEAFF
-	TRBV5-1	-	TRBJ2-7	TGCGCCAGCAGCTTGGTTACAAATTCTTACGAGCAGTACTTC	CASSLVTNSYEQYF
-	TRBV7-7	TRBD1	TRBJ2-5	TGTGCTAGCAGCTTTTCTCACAGGGGGGAGACCCAGTACTTC	CASSFSHRGETQYF
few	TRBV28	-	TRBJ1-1	TGTGCCAGCCGTAACCCCCGAGGAAGGAGTGAAGCTTTCTTT	CASRNPRGRSEAFF
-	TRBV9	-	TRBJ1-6	TGTGCCAGCAGCGGGCTAGGGGGGGGTAATTCACCCCTCCACTTT	CASSGLGGGNSPLHF
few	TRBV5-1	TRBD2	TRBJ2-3	TGCGCCAGCAGCCTAACTAGCGGGGGGCCAATAGCCGATACGCAGTATTTT	CASSLTSGGPIADTQYF
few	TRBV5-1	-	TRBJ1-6	TGCGCCAGCAGCTTGGTACAGGAAAATTCACCCCTCCACTTT	CASSLVQENSPLHF
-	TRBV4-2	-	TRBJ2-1	TGTGCCAGCAGCCAAGAGGGGGCCCTCTCCTACAATGAGCAGTTCTTC	CASSQEGALSYNEQFF